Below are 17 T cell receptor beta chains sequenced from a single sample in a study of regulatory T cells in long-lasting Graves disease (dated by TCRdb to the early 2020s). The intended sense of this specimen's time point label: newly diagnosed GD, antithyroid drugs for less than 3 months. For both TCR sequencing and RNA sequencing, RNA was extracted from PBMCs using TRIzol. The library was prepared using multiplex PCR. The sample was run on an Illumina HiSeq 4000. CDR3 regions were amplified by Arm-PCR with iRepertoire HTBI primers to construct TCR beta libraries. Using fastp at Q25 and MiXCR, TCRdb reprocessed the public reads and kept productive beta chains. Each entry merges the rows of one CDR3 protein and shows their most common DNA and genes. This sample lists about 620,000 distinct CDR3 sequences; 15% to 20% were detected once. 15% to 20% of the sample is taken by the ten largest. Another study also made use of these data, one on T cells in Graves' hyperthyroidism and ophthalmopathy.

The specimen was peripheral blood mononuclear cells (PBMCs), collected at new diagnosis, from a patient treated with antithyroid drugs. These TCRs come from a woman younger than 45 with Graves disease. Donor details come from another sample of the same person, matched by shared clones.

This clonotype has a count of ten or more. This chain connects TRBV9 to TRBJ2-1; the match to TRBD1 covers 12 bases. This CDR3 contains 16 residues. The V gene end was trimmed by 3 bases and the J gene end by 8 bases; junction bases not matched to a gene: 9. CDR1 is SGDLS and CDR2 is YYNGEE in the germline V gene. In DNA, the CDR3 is TGTGCCAGCAGCGCGTTAAGGGACAGGGGGCTCGATGAGCAGTTCTTC. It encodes CASSALRDRGLDEQFF.

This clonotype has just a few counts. CDR3 protein: CASKSATSLNTGELFF. For the CDR3, the DNA is TGTGCCAGCAAATCGGCGACTAGTTTAAACACCGGGGAGCTGTTTTTT. V gene TRBV27 combines with J gene TRBJ2-2, with D possibly TRBD2 on 6 matching bases. The CDR3 length is 16 residues. From germline, CDR1 is MNHEY and CDR2 SMNVEV (reference sequence). V lost 7 bases to trimming and J lost 2 bases, with 17 bases between them.

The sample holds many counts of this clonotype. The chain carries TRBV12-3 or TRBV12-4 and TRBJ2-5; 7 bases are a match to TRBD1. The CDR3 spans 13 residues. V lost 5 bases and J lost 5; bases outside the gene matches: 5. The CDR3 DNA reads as TGTGCCAGCAGTCGAAGGGGGCGGGAGACCCAGTACTTC. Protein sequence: CASSRRGRETQYF.

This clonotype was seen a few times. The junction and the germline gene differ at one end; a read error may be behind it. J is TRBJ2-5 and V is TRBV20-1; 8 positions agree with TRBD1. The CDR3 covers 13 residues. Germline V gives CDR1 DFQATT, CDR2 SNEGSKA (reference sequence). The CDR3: CSAEQGGGETQCF. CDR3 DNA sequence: TGCAGTGCGGAACAGGGGGGAGGTGAGACCCAGTGCTTC.

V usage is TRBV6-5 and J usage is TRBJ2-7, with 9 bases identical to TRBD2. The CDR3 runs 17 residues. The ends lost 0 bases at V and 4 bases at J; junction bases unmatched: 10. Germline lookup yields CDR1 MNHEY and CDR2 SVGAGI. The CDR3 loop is CASSYSGGRALGYEQYF. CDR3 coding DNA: TGTGCCAGCAGTTACTCGGGCGGGAGGGCCCTCGGGTACGAGCAGTACTTC.

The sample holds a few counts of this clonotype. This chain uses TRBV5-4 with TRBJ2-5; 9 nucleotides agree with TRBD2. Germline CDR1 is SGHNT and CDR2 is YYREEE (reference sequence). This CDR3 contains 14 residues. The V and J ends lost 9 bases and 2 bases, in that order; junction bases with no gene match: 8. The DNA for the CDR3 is TGTGCCACCAGTATTACTAGCGGGCAAGAGACCCAGTACTTC. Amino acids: CATSITSGQETQYF.

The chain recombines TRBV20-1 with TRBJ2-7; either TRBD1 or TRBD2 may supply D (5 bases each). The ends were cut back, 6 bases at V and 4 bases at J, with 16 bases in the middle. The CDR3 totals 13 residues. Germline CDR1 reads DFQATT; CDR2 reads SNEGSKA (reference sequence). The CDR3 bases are TGCAGTGCCGAGGGGTCTCCCGGATACGAGCAGTACTTC. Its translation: CSAEGSPGYEQYF.

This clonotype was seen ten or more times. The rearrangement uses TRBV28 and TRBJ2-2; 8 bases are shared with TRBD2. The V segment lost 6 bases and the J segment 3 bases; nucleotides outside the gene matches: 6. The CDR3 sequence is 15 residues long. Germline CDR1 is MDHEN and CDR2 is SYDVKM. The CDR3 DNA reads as TGTGCCAGCAGACCACTAGCGGTAGACACCGGGGAGCTGTTTTTT. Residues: CASRPLAVDTGELFF.

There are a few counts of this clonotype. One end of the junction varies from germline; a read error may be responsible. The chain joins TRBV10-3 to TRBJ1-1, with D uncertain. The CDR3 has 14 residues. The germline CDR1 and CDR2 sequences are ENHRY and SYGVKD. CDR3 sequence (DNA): TGTGCCATCAGTGAGTCTATGCGGAACAGTGAAGCTTTCTTT. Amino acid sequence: CAISESMRNSEAFF.

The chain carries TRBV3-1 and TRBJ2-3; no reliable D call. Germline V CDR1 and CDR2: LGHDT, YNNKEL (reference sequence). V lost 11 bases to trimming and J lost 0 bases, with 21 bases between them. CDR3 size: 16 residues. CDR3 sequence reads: CASRPWTESSTDTQYF. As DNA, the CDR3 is TGTGCCTCCCGGCCCTGGACGGAGTCTAGCACAGATACGCAGTATTTT.

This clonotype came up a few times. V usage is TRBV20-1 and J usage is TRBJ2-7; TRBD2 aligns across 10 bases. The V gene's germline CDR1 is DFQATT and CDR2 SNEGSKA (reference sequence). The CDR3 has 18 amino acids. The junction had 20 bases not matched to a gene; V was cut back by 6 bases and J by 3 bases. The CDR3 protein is CSASTPGLRLAGVYEQYF. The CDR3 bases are TGCAGTGCCTCGACACCCGGACTCCGGCTAGCGGGAGTCTACGAGCAGTACTTC.

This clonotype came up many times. The CDR3 DNA follows: TGCAGTGCTAGAGATGAGCTAGCGGGAGATAGAGGGACCCAGTACTTC. Protein sequence: CSARDELAGDRGTQYF. The chain is built from TRBV20-1 and TRBJ2-5; the match to TRBD2 covers 10 bases. This CDR3 region has 16 residues. Germline values: CDR1 DFQATT, CDR2 SNEGSKA (reference sequence). After removal of 0 bases from V and 7 bases from J, the junction contained 11 bases not matched to a gene.

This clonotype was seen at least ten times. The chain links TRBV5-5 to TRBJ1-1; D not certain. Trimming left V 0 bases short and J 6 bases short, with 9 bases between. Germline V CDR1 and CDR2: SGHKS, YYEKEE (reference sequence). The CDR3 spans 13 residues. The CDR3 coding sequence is TGTGCCAGCAGCTTGGTGGGGTCTGCTGAAGCTTTCTTT. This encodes CASSLVGSAEAFF.

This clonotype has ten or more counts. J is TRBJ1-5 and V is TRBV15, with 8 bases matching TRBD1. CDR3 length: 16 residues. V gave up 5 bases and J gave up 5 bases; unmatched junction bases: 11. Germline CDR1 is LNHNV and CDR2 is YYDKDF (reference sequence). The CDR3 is CATSGNRGLGYQPQHF. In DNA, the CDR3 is TGTGCCACCAGCGGAAACAGGGGGTTGGGGTATCAGCCCCAGCATTTT. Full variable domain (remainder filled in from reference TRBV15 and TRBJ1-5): DAMVIQNPRYQVTQFGKPVTLSCSQTLNHNVMYWYQQKSSQAPKLLFHYYDKDFNNEADTPDNFQSRRPNTSFCFLDIRSPGLGDTAMYLCATSGNRGLGYQPQHFGDGTRLSIL.

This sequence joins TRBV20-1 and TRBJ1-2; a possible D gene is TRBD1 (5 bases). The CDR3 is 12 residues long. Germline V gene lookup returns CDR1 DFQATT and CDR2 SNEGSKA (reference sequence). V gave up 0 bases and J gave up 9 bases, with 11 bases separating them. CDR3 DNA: TGCAGTGCTAGAGAGCCAGGGCGGAGCTACACCTTC. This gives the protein CSAREPGRSYTF.

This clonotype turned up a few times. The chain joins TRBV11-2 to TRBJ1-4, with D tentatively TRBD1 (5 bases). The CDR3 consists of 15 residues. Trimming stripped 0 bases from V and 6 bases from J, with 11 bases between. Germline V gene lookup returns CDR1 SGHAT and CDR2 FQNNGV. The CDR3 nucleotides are TGTGCCAGCAGCTTAGAGGCCGGGACCTATGAAAAACTGTTTTTT. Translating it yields CASSLEAGTYEKLFF.

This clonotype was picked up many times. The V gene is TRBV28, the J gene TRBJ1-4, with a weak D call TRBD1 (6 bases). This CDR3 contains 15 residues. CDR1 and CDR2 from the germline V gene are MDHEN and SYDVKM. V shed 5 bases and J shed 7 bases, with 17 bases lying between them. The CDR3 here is CASSEQGHLGEKLFF. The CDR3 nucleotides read TGTGCCAGCAGTGAGCAGGGGCATCTTGGTGAAAAACTGTTTTTT.